These 10 T cell receptor beta chains originate from one sample sequenced in a study of blood T cells in healthy people across ages (dated by TCRdb to the mid-2010s). The library was built by means of 5' RACE. The run used an Illumina HiSeq 2500. The second PCR ran for roughly 7 to 12 cycles and used a J-beta primer mix along with a sample-barcoded 5' primer. TCRdb applied fastp at Q25 and MiXCR to the public reads, then kept only in-frame beta chains. Identical CDR3 proteins give one entry, which carries the most common genes and DNA. This sample has around 820,000 distinct CDR3 sequences in its table, and 25% of those were observed once. The top ten hold 3% to 4% of the sample. Another study also made use of these data, one on T cells of mothers and their children.

Material for sequencing was blood. The receptors were sampled from a boy younger than 18 in good health.

The chain has TRBV7-2 and TRBJ2-5, with unresolved D. The DNA end lines up better with TRBJ2-1; the J call may be wrong. Germline CDR1 and CDR2: SGHTA and FQGNSA. The CDR3 contains 15 residues. The CDR3 coding sequence is TGTGCCAGCAGCTTAGCGCTACTCTCCTACAATGAGCAGTTCTTC. Its translation: CASSLALLSYNEQFF.

The chain joins TRBV20-1 to TRBJ2-4; possibly TRBD1 for D (6 bases). Trimming removed 3 bases at V and 3 bases at J, with 15 bases between. Germline CDR1 DFQATT, CDR2 SNEGSKA (reference sequence). There are 15 residues in the CDR3. CDR3 nucleotide sequence: TGCAGTGCTAGGGTACAGGGCATAGGCAAAAACATTCAGTACTTC. It is translated as CSARVQGIGKNIQYF.

This clonotype was seen only a few times. The chain is built from TRBV6-5 and TRBJ1-2; 10 nucleotides align to TRBD1. The germline gives CDR1 MNHEY, CDR2 SVGAGI. Trimming removed 8 bases from V and 7 bases from J; junction bases left unmatched: 13. The length of the CDR3 is 15 residues. The CDR3 DNA reads TGTGCCAGCTACAGGAATGGACAGGGGGGGCTTGGCTACACCTTC. Translation gives CASYRNGQGGLGYTF.

The V call is TRBV7-2, the J call TRBJ2-7, with no clear D. Germline V gene data show CDR1 as SGHTA and CDR2 as FQGNSA. The CDR3 runs 15 residues. Trimming left V 0 bases short and J 6 bases short, with 15 bases between. The CDR3 sequence: CASSLASQFPGEQYF. The CDR3 DNA follows: TGTGCCAGCAGCTTAGCCAGTCAATTCCCAGGCGAGCAGTACTTC.

The V and J genes are TRBV7-2 and TRBJ2-5, with TRBD1 as a possible D gene (6 bases). The DNA end is more similar to TRBJ2-7, so the J call may be wrong. Germline-derived CDR1 and CDR2 are SGHTA and FQGNSA. The CDR3 contains 16 residues. The CDR3 coding sequence is TGTGCCAGCAGCCGAAGTTCCGGGACACCAGCCTACGAGCAGTACTTC. Amino acids: CASSRSSGTPAYEQYF.

A remark on this clonotype: Germline and junction disagree at one end, which may indicate a read error. The chain has TRBV20-1 and TRBJ2-5, with 7 nucleotides matching TRBD1. This CDR3 is 14 amino acids long. Germline assignment: CDR1 DFQATT and CDR2 SNEGSKA (reference sequence). CDR3 region: CSALGQVPQETRYF. In DNA form, the CDR3 reads TGCAGTGCCCTCGGACAGGTCCCCCAAGAGACCCGGTACTTC.

This rearrangement joins TRBV28 to TRBJ2-3; either TRBD1 or TRBD2 may fit D (5 bases each). The germline V and J ends were trimmed by 5 bases and 2 bases, with 14 bases remaining between them. Germline V gene sequence: CDR1 MDHEN, CDR2 SYDVKM. This CDR3 comprises 15 residues. The CDR3 sequence is CASSLEGRSTDTQYF. DNA of the CDR3: TGTGCCAGCAGTCTAGAGGGACGGTCCACAGATACGCAGTATTTT.

The gene calls are TRBV10-3 and TRBJ2-4; 12 bases line up with TRBD2. Losses at the gene ends were 6 bases for V and 2 bases for J; bases not matched to a gene: 5. Per germline, CDR1 ENHRY and CDR2 SYGVKD. This CDR3 region has 16 residues. CDR3 region: CAISSGLAGPKNIQYF. CDR3 in DNA: TGTGCCATCAGCTCTGGACTAGCGGGGCCCAAAAACATTCAGTACTTC.

The chain links TRBV25-1 to TRBJ2-7, with D tentatively TRBD2 (5 bases). The germline V gene has CDR1 MGHDK and CDR2 SYGVNS. The CDR3 spans 13 residues. V was trimmed by 10 bases and J by 0 bases, leaving 13 bases between them. This CDR3 is CATAPGISYEQYF. The DNA for the CDR3 is TGTGCCACCGCCCCGGGAATCTCCTACGAGCAGTACTTC.

This clonotype has a handful of counts. This chain links TRBV27 with TRBJ1-1; a possible D gene is TRBD1 (5 bases). The germline V and J ends were trimmed by 5 bases and 1 base, with 11 bases remaining between them. Germline V gene lookup returns CDR1 MNHEY and CDR2 SMNVEV (reference sequence). The CDR3 extends over 14 amino acids. CDR3 loop: CASSPVGGNTEAFF. CDR3 nucleotides: TGTGCCAGCAGTCCGGTTGGGGGGAACACTGAAGCTTTCTTT.